A single sample is the source of the 30 T cell receptor beta chains below, sequenced in a study of T cell repertoires in cytomegalovirus infection. One entry per CDR3 protein results from TCRdb running MiXCR on the reads. The sample shows 400,000 to 600,000 distinct CDR3 sequences, roughly 46% of them seen only once. Antigens for these TCRs are unknown. Sequencing was performed on cultured PBMCs, taken from culture after CMV antigen stimulation. The receptors stem from a human donor in good health (CMV status not recorded). Some clones in this sample may be carry-over from other donors' samples.

The chain combines TRBV5-5 with TRBJ1-2, with 10 bases that match TRBD1. This CDR3 has 17 residues. Germline loops: CDR1 SGHKS, CDR2 YYEKEE (reference sequence). Trimming took 5 bases from V and 4 from J; bases not matched to a gene: 14. CDR3 nucleotide sequence: TGTGCCAGCAGTCCTGGGGACAGGGGCAAACAAGGCTATGGCTACACCTTC. Its protein product is CASSPGDRGKQGYGYTF.

The chain combines TRBV6-2 or TRBV6-3 with TRBJ2-1, with 8 bases aligning to TRBD2. The CDR3 loop spans 14 amino acids. V gave up 2 bases and J gave up 9 bases; unmatched junction bases: 6. Germline V gives CDR1 MNHEY, CDR2 SVGEGT. Written as DNA, the CDR3 is TGTGCCAGCAGTTACGCGGGAGGAGGCGGTGAGCAGTTCTTC. This gives the protein CASSYAGGGGEQFF.

CDR3 protein: CASSFASATGELFF. The DNA for the CDR3 is TGTGCCAGCAGCTTCGCTTCAGCCACCGGGGAGCTGTTTTTT. This chain joins TRBV7-8 and TRBJ2-2; no clear D. Per germline, CDR1 SGHVS and CDR2 FQNEAQ. The CDR3 covers 14 residues. V lost 3 bases to trimming and J lost 4 bases, with 9 bases between them.

This rearrangement joins TRBV6-2 or TRBV6-3 to TRBJ2-5, with TRBD1 matching 7 bases. V was pared by 5 bases and J by 3 bases, with 6 bases of the junction left unmatched. The CDR3 spans 14 residues. The germline gives CDR1 MNHEY, CDR2 SVGEGT. The CDR3 DNA follows: TGTGCCAGCAGTAGGGACAGCCTAGAAGAGACCCAGTACTTC. Translation: CASSRDSLEETQYF.

In its sample, this clonotype was seen once. J is TRBJ1-2 and V is TRBV28, with D unresolved. Trimming removed 6 bases from V and 5 bases from J, with 10 bases in between. CDR1 and CDR2 (germline): MDHEN, SYDVKM. The CDR3 is made up of 12 amino acids. The CDR3 DNA is TGTGCCAGCAGGTCAGCGAGTTATGGCTACACCTTC. This codes for CASRSASYGYTF.

V gene TRBV7-2 combines with J gene TRBJ2-7; tentative D call: TRBD2 (7 bases). V shed 5 bases and J shed 4 bases, with 15 bases lying between them. The length of the CDR3 is 14 residues. Per the germline V gene, CDR1 is SGHTA and CDR2 is FQGNSA. The chain's CDR3 is CASSPGGGGYEQYF. The CDR3 nucleotides read TGTGCCAGCAGCCCGGGCGGGGGCGGGTACGAGCAGTACTTC.

The rearrangement uses TRBV6-6 and TRBJ2-1; 12 nucleotides align to TRBD2. Germline values: CDR1 MNHNY, CDR2 SVGAGI (reference sequence). Germline trimming cut 0 bases from V and 7 bases from J; bases unmatched to any gene: 4. The CDR3 contains 16 residues. DNA of the CDR3: TGTGCCAGCAGTTACTCTGGACTAGCGGGAAAGAATGAGCAGTTCTTC. Translated, it gives CASSYSGLAGKNEQFF.

The V and J genes are TRBV19 and TRBJ2-1; D gene ambiguous. Trimming removed 6 bases at V and 5 bases at J, with 14 bases between. Germline V gene lookup returns CDR1 LNHDA and CDR2 SQIVND (reference sequence). The length of the CDR3 is 14 residues. The CDR3 sequence: CASSPAIGNNEQFF. CDR3 coding DNA: TGTGCCAGTAGCCCGGCAATTGGGAACAATGAGCAGTTCTTC.

V is TRBV12-3 or TRBV12-4 and J is TRBJ2-5, with 8 bases aligning to TRBD1. Trimming removed 5 bases from V and 7 bases from J; junction bases left unmatched: 6. The CDR3 has 13 amino acids. In DNA, the CDR3 is TGTGCCAGCAGTCCCTCGGACAGGGCGACCCAGTACTTC. Amino acid sequence: CASSPSDRATQYF.

This clonotype was counted only a few times. The gene calls are TRBV12-3 or TRBV12-4 and TRBJ2-7; maybe TRBD1 (6 bases). The length of the CDR3 is 13 residues. V lost 7 bases and J 3 bases, leaving 13 bases between the germline ends. CDR3: CASTNQGFYEQYF. The CDR3 nucleotides read TGTGCCAGCACTAATCAGGGGTTCTACGAGCAGTACTTC.

CDR3 DNA sequence: TGTGCCAGCAATGGACGTTTGCCTAACTATGGCTACACCTTC. Its protein is CASNGRLPNYGYTF. The V gene is TRBV7-9, the J gene TRBJ1-2; no clear D gene. The CDR3 is 14 amino acids. V shed 7 bases and J shed 0 bases, with 12 bases lying between them. Germline V gene sequence: CDR1 SEHNR, CDR2 FQNEAQ (reference sequence).

This sequence joins TRBV6-5 and TRBJ2-1; no reliable D call. Deletions cut 2 bases from V and 6 bases from J, with 11 bases between. CDR3 length: 14 residues. Germline CDR1 and CDR2: MNHEY and SVGAGI. In DNA, the CDR3 is TGTGCCAGCAGTTACCCCATGTGGATCAATGAGCAGTTCTTC. Translation: CASSYPMWINEQFF.

This clonotype was observed a handful of times. The J gene is TRBJ2-1, the V gene TRBV6-2 or TRBV6-3; 8 bases line up with TRBD1. The CDR3 length is 15 residues. CDR1 and CDR2 from the germline V gene are MNHEY and SVGEGT. J was trimmed by 6 bases and V by 5 bases; bases with no gene match: 9. The CDR3 bases are TGTGCCAGCAGTGGAGCGGACAGGGAGCCCAATGAGCAGTTCTTC. Translating gives CASSGADREPNEQFF.

V gene TRBV18 combines with J gene TRBJ2-3, with a weak D call TRBD2 (5 bases). Between the trimmed V and J ends, which lost 6 bases and 2 bases, there was a span of 12 bases. The germline gives CDR1 KGHSH, CDR2 LQKENI. The CDR3 is 14 residues long. This CDR3 is CASSPEVNTDTQYF. In DNA form, the CDR3 reads TGTGCCAGCTCGCCGGAGGTCAACACAGATACGCAGTATTTT.

In the case of this clonotype: The germline gene is not matched at one end of the junction; a read error may be the cause. The J gene is TRBJ1-6, the V gene TRBV6-1; 10 positions match TRBD1. This CDR3 spans 15 amino acids. Germline loops: CDR1 MNHNS, CDR2 SASEGT. The CDR3 loop reads CASSADRGWNSPLRF. The CDR3 DNA sequence: TGTGCCAGCAGTGCGGACAGGGGGTGGAATTCACCCCTCCGCTTT.

V and J are TRBV11-2 and TRBJ2-2, with 8 bases fitting TRBD2. The CDR3 runs 16 residues. CDR1 is SGHAT, CDR2 FQNNGV, per germline. The V gene end was trimmed by 6 bases and the J gene end by 1 base; junction bases not matched to a gene: 7. The CDR3 bases are TGTGCCAGCAGACTGAGCGGGAGAGTGAACACCGGGGAGCTGTTTTTT. Protein: CASRLSGRVNTGELFF.

This rearrangement joins TRBV19 to TRBJ2-7; either TRBD1 or TRBD2 may supply D (5 bases each). The germline V gene encodes CDR1 LNHDA and CDR2 SQIVND (reference sequence). The CDR3 is 14 residues long. V shed 7 bases and J shed 3 bases, with 16 bases lying between them. The CDR3 loop reads CASKPTGLFYEQYF. The DNA for the CDR3 is TGTGCCAGTAAACCCACGGGGCTCTTCTACGAGCAGTACTTC.

This clonotype came up a few times. CDR3 residues: CASSQDVRTSGRPHSYNEQFF. CDR3 DNA: TGCGCCAGCAGCCAAGATGTTCGGACTAGCGGGAGGCCCCACTCCTACAATGAGCAGTTCTTC. The V call is TRBV4-3, the J call TRBJ2-1; 14 positions match TRBD2. The CDR3 spans 21 residues. Germline CDR1 and CDR2: LGHNA and YSLEER. The ends lost 0 bases at V and 0 bases at J; junction bases unmatched: 10.

Only a few counts were recorded for this clonotype. The CDR3 spells CASSISGLAGVRNIQYF. In DNA, the CDR3 is TGTGCCAGTAGTATTTCCGGACTAGCGGGGGTCAGAAACATTCAGTACTTC. V gene TRBV19 combines with J gene TRBJ2-4, with TRBD2 matching 13 bases. CDR3 length: 17 amino acids. V lost 3 bases and J lost 6; bases outside the gene matches: 8. CDR1 and CDR2 from the germline V gene are LNHDA and SQIVND (reference sequence).

This clonotype came up a few times. V is TRBV7-6 and J is TRBJ1-1; the match to TRBD1 covers 10 bases. Trimming at V came to 6 bases and at J to 4 bases, leaving 11 bases not matched to a gene. The CDR3 totals 16 residues. Germline CDR1 is SGHVS and CDR2 is FNYEAQ. For the CDR3, the DNA is TGTGCCAGCAGAACTGTACCGGGACAGGGGTTCACTGAAGCTTTCTTT. Translated, it gives CASRTVPGQGFTEAFF. Full variable domain (remainder filled in from reference TRBV7-6 and TRBJ1-1): GAGVSQSPRYKVTKRGQDVALRCDPISGHVSLYWYRQALGQGPEFLTYFNYEAQQDKSGLPNDRFSAERPEGSISTLTIQRTEQRDSAMYRCASRTVPGQGFTEAFFGQGTRLTVV.

The chain links TRBV7-9 to TRBJ1-2; 7 nucleotides match TRBD1. Unmatched junction bases numbered 5, after V lost 4 bases and J lost 3 bases. The CDR3 covers 14 residues. Germline loops: CDR1 SEHNR, CDR2 FQNEAQ (reference sequence). The CDR3 DNA reads TGTGCCAGCAGCTCAGGAGGGACAGACTATGGCTACACCTTC. It codes for CASSSGGTDYGYTF.

This clonotype was picked up a small number of times. This chain joins TRBV7-2 and TRBJ1-1; unclear D gene. Trimming stripped 2 bases from V and 11 bases from J, with 18 bases between. The CDR3 has 14 residues. The germline gives CDR1 SGHTA, CDR2 FQGNSA. CDR3 sequence reads: CASSLTPPFFPAFF. CDR3 bases: TGTGCCAGCAGCTTAACTCCACCTTTTTTCCCGGCTTTCTTT.

The table lists this clonotype with a few counts. CDR3 protein: CASSLGTGLDYGYTF. CDR3 nucleotide sequence: TGTGCCAGCAGCTTAGGGACAGGGCTTGACTATGGCTACACCTTC. This rearrangement joins TRBV11-2 to TRBJ1-2, with 8 bases fitting TRBD1. With V trimmed by 1 base and J by 3 bases, 4 bases remained unmatched. Germline loops: CDR1 SGHAT, CDR2 FQNNGV. CDR3 length: 15 residues.

This clonotype has ten or more counts. V gene TRBV7-6 combines with J gene TRBJ2-3, with 10 bases aligning to TRBD2. The CDR3 has 17 residues. Germline V gives CDR1 SGHVS, CDR2 FNYEAQ. Trimming cost V 0 bases and J 6 bases; bases outside gene matches: 9. The CDR3 nucleotides read TGTGCCAGCAGCTTAGCCCCTAGCGGGAGTCGGAAGGATACGCAGTATTTT. This encodes CASSLAPSGSRKDTQYF.

This clonotype was detected only a few times. The chain is built from TRBV5-1 and TRBJ1-2, with D possibly being TRBD1 (5 bases). Trimming removed 4 bases at V and 2 bases at J, with 9 bases between. The germline V gene has CDR1 SGHRS and CDR2 YFSETQ. The CDR3 has 13 residues. The CDR3 reads CASSQGHNYGYTF. As DNA, the CDR3 is TGCGCCAGCAGCCAAGGACACAACTATGGCTACACCTTC.

This chain uses TRBV20-1 with TRBJ2-1; D is possibly TRBD2 (5 bases). V was trimmed by 5 bases and J by 4 bases, leaving 9 bases between them. This CDR3 is built from 12 residues. Germline V CDR1 and CDR2: DFQATT, SNEGSKA (reference sequence). DNA of the CDR3: TGCAGTGCTCCGGACTTATACAATGAGCAGTTCTTC. Translation gives CSAPDLYNEQFF.

The sample holds a few counts of this clonotype. The chain joins TRBV11-2 to TRBJ2-5, with D perhaps given as TRBD1 or TRBD2 (6 bases each). The V and J ends lost 5 bases and 2 bases respectively, with 18 bases between them. This CDR3 comprises 16 residues. Germline V gene data show CDR1 as SGHAT and CDR2 as FQNNGV. CDR3 sequence (DNA): TGTGCCAGCAGCCGCCCGGGGGCGACCTGGCAAGAGACCCAGTACTTC. As protein: CASSRPGATWQETQYF. Based on the CDR3 plus reference TRBV11-2 and TRBJ2-5, the full variable domain is EAGVAQSPRYKIIEKRQSVAFWCNPISGHATLYWYQQILGQGPKLLIQFQNNGVVDDSQLPKDRFSAERLKGVDSTLKIQPAKLEDSAVYLCASSRPGATWQETQYFGPGTRLLVL.

The V and J genes are TRBV4-1 and TRBJ2-7; no definite D call. The CDR3 has 18 amino acids. V was pared by 1 base and J by 1 base, with 20 bases between. CDR1 and CDR2 from the germline V gene are MGHRA and YSYEKL. The CDR3 DNA follows: TGCGCCAGCAGCCAAGGCGCTACTGGGGTAGGAATATCCTACGAGCAGTACTTC. It yields the protein CASSQGATGVGISYEQYF.

This clonotype appeared a few times. The DNA of the CDR3 is TGTGCCAGCAGCCCTACAGGGGTTGAAGCTTTCTTT. Amino acids: CASSPTGVEAFF. J is TRBJ1-1 and V is TRBV6-6; 7 bases line up with TRBD1. V shed 6 bases, J shed 7 bases, and the junction held 5 bases outside the gene matches. Per the germline V gene, CDR1 is MNHNY and CDR2 is SVGAGI (reference sequence). This CDR3 has 12 amino acids.

The rearrangement joins TRBV7-2 to TRBJ2-1; no reliable D call. Trimming removed 2 bases at V and 9 bases at J, with 11 bases between. Per germline, CDR1 SGHTA and CDR2 FQGNSA. The CDR3 consists of 13 residues. The CDR3 region has the DNA TGTGCCAGCAGCTTAAATGTGGGGATTGAGCAGTTCTTC. Encoded protein: CASSLNVGIEQFF. Full variable domain (rest looked up from reference TRBV7-2 and TRBJ2-1): GAGVSQSPSNKVTEKGKDVELRCDPISGHTALYWYRQSLGQGLEFLIYFQGNSAPDKSGLPSDRFSAERTGGSVSTLTIQRTQQEDSAVYLCASSLNVGIEQFFGPGTRLTVL.